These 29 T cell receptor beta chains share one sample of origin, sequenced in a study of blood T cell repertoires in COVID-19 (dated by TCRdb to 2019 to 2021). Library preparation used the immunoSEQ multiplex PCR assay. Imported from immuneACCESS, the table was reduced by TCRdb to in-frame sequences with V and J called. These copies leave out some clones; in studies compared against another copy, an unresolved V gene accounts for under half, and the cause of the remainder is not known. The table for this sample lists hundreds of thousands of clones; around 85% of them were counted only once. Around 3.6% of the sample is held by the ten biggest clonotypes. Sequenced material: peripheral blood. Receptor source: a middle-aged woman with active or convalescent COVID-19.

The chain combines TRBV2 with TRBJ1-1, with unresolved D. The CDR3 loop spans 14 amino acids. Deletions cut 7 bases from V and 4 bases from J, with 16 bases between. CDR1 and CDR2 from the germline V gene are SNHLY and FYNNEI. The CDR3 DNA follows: TGTGCCAGCAAACCGGGGAGTCTTACCACTGAAGCTTTCTTT. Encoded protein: CASKPGSLTTEAFF.

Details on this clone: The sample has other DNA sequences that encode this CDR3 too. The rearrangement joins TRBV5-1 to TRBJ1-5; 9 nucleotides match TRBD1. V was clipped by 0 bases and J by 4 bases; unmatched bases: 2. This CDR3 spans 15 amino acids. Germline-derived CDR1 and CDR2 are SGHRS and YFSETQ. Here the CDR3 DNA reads TGCGCCAGCAGCTTGGGGGACAGGGATAATCAGCCCCAGCATTTT. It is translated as CASSLGDRDNQPQHF.

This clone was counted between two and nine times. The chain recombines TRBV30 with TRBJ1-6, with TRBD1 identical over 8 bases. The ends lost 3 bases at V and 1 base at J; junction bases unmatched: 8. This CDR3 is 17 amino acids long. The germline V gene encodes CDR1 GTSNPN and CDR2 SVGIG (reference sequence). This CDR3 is CAWRPGQGTSYNSPLHF. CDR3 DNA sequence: TGTGCCTGGAGACCTGGACAGGGTACGTCCTATAATTCACCCCTCCACTTT.

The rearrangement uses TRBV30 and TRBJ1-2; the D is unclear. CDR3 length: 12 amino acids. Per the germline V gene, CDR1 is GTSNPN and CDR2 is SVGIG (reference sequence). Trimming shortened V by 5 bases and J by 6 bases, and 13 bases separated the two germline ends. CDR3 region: CAWLSPQNGYTF. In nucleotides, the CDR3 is TGTGCCTGGTTGTCCCCGCAGAATGGCTACACCTTC.

The CDR3 sequence: CASSSLSEGEKLFF. The DNA of the CDR3 is TGTGCCAGCAGCTCCTTATCGGAGGGCGAAAAACTGTTTTTT. The rearrangement uses TRBV7-9 and TRBJ1-4; D unresolved. V was cut by 4 bases and J by 8 bases, with 14 bases left in between. The germline V gene encodes CDR1 SEHNR and CDR2 FQNEAQ (reference sequence). This CDR3 contains 14 residues.

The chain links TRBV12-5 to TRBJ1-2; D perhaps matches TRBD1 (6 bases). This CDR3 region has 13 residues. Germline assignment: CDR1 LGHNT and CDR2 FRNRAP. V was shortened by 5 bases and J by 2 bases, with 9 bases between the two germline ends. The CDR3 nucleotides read TGTGCTAGTGGTAAGGGGGTAAACTATGGCTACACCTTC. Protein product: CASGKGVNYGYTF.

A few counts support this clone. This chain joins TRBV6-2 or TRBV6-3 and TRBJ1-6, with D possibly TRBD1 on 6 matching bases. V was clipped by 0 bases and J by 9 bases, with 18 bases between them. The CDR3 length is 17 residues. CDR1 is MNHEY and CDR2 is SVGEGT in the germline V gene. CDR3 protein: CASSYSGGRAVISPLHF. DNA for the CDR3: TGTGCCAGCAGTTACTCTGGGGGCCGGGCGGTGATTTCACCCCTCCACTTT.

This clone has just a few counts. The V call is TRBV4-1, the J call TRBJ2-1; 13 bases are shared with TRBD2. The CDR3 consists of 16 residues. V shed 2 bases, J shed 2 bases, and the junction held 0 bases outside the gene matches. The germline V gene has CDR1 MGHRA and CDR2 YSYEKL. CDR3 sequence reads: CASSQTSGGAYNEQFF. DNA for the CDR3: TGCGCCAGCAGCCAAACTAGCGGGGGGGCCTACAATGAGCAGTTCTTC.

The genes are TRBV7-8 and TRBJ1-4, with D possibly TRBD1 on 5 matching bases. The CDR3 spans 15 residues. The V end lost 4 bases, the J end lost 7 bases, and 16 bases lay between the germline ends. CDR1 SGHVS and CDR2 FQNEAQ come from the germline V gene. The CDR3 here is CASSSLAGTGEKLFF. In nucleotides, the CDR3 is TGTGCCAGCAGCTCACTAGCGGGGACGGGTGAAAAACTGTTTTTT. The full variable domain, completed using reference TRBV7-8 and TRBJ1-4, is GAGVSQSPRYKVAKRGQDVALRCDPISGHVSLFWYQQALGQGPEFLTYFQNEAQLDKSGLPSDRFFAERPEGSVSTLKIQRTQQEDSAVYLCASSSLAGTGEKLFFGSGTQLSVL.

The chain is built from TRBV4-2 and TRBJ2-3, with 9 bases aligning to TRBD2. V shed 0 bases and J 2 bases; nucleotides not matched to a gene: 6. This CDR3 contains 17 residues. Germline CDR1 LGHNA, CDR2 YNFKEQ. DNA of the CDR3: TGTGCCAGCAGCCAAGAGTCTAGCGGGGAGAACACAGATACGCAGTATTTT. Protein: CASSQESSGENTDTQYF.

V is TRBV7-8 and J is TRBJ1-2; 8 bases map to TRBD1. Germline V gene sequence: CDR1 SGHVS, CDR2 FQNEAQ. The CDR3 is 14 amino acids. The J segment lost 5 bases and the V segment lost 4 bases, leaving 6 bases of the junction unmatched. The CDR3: CASSWGQDVYGYTF. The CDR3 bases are TGTGCCAGCAGCTGGGGACAGGATGTGTATGGCTACACCTTC.

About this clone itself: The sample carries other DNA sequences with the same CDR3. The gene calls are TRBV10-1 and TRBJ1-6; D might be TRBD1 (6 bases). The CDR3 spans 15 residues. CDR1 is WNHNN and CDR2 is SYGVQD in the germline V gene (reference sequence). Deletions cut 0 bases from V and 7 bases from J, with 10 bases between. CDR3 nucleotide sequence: TGCGCCAGCAGTGAGTCGCGGACAGAAAATTCACCCCTCCACTTT. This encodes CASSESRTENSPLHF.

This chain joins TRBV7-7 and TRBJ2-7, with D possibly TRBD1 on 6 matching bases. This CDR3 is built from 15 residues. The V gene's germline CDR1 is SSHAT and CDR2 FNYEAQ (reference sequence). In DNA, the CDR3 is TGTGCTAGCAGCGCCCGGGCGGACAGCCGATACGAGCAGTACGTC. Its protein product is CASSARADSRYEQYV.

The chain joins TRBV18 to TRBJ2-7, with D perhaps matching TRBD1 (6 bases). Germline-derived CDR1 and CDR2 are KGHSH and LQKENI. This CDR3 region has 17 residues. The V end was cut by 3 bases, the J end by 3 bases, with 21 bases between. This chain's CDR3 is CASSPVTGTLTYYEQYF. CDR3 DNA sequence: TGTGCCAGCTCACCTGTGACCGGGACACTTACTTACTACGAGCAGTACTTC.

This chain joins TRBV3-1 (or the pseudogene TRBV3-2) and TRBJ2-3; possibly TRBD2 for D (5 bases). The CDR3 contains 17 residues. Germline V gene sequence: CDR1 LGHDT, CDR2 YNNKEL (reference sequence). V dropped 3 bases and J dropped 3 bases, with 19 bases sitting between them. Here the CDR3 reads CASSQVEGLWRTDTQYF. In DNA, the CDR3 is TGTGCCAGCAGCCAGGTAGAGGGTCTTTGGAGGACAGATACGCAGTATTTT.

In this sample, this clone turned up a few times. CDR3 nucleotide sequence: TGTGCCAGCAGGGACCCGGGACAGGGAATCTACGAGCAGTACGTC. Its translation: CASRDPGQGIYEQYV. The V gene is TRBV6-5, the J gene TRBJ2-7, with 9 bases that match TRBD1. The trim removed 6 bases at V and 3 bases at J, leaving 9 bases unmatched. CDR1 is MNHEY and CDR2 is SVGAGI in the germline V gene. This CDR3 spans 15 amino acids.

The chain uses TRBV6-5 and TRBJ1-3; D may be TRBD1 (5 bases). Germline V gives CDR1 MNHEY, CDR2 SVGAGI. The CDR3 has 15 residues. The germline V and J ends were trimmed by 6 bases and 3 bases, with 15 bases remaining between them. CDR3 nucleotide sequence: TGTGCCAGCAGAGCGCTGTCGGGGGTTGGAAACACCATATATTTT. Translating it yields CASRALSGVGNTIYF.

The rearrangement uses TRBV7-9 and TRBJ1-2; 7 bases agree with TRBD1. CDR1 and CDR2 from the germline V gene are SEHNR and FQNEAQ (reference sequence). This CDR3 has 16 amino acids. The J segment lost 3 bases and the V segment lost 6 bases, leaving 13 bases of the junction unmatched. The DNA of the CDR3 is TGTGCCAGCAGACGTACGGGACAGCCTACGGACTATGGCTACACCTTC. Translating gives CASRRTGQPTDYGYTF.

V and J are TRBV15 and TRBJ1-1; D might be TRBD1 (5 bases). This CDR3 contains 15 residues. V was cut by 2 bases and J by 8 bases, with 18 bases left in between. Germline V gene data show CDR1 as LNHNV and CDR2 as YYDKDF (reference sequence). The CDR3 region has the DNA TGTGCCACCAGCAGAACAGGCCGCGGTGTTGGGGAAGCTTTCTTT. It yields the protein CATSRTGRGVGEAFF.

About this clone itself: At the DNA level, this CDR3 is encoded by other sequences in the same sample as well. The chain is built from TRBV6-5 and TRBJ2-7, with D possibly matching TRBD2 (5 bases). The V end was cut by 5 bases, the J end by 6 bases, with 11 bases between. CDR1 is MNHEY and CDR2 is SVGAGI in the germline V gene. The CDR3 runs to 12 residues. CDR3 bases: TGTGCCAGCAGTCTAGATCGGGGCGAGCAGTACTTC. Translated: CASSLDRGEQYF.

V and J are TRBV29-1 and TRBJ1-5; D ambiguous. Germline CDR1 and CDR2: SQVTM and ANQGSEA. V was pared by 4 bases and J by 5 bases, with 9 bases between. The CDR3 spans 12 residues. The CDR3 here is CSVVDGDQPQHF. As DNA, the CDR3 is TGCAGCGTTGTTGACGGGGATCAGCCCCAGCATTTT.

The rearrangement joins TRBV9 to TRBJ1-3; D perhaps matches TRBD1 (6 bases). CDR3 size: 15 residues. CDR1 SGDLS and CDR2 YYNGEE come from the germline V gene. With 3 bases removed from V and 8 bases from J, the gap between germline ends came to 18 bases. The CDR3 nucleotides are TGTGCCAGCAGCGGTAGAGGGGGAGGGGGAGACACCATATATTTT. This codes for CASSGRGGGGDTIYF.

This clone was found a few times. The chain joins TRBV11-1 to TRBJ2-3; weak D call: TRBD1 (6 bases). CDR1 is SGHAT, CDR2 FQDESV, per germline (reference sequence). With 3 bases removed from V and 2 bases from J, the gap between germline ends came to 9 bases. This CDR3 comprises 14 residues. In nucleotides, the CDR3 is TGTGCCAGCAGCTTGGACAGATTCACAGATACGCAGTATTTT. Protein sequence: CASSLDRFTDTQYF.

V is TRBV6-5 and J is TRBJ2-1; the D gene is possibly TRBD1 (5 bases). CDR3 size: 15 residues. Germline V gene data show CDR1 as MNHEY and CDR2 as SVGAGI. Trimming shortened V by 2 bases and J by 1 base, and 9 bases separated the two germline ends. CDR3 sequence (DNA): TGTGCCAGCAGTTACAGGCCAGGGTCCTACAATGAGCAGTTCTTC. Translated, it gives CASSYRPGSYNEQFF.

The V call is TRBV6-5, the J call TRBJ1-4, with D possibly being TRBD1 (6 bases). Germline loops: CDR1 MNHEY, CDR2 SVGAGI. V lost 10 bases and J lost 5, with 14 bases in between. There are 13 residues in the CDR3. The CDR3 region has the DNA TGTGCCACGAAGGACAGCTTAAATGAAAAACTGTTTTTT. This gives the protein CATKDSLNEKLFF.

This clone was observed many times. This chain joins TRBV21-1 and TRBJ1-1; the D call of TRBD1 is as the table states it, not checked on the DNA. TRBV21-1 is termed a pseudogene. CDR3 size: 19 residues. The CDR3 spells CASSKAEEGTGGYNTEAFF. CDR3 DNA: TGTGCCAGCAGCAAAGCCGAGGAGGGGACAGGGGGCTACAACACTGAAGCTTTCTTT.

CDR3: CASSEFTFGGAFF. The CDR3 DNA sequence: TGTGCCAGCAGTGAATTTACGTTCGGGGGAGCTTTCTTT. This chain uses TRBV25-1 with TRBJ1-1, with D perhaps TRBD1 (5 bases). The germline V and J ends were trimmed by 1 base and 10 bases, with 13 bases remaining between them. This CDR3 region has 13 residues. The germline V gene has CDR1 MGHDK and CDR2 SYGVNS. The full variable domain, rest sourced from reference TRBV25-1 and TRBJ1-1, is EADIYQTPRYLVIGTGKKITLECSQTMGHDKMYWYQQDPGMELHLIHYSYGVNSTEKGDLSSESTVSRIRTEHFPLTLESARPSHTSQYLCASSEFTFGGAFFGQGTRLTVV.

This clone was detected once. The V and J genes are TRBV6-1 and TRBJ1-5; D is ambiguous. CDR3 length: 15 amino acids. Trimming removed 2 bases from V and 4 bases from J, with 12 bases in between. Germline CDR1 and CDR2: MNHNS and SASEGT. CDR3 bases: TGTGCCAGCAGTGAAATGACGGGGTTAAATCAGCCCCAGCATTTT. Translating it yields CASSEMTGLNQPQHF.

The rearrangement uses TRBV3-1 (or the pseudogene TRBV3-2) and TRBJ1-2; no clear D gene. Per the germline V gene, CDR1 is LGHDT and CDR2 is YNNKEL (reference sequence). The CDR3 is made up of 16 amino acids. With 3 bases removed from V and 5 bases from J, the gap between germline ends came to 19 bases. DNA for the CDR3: TGTGCCAGCAGCCACTTCTCCGAGGGATCGGGGTATGGCTACACCTTC. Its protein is CASSHFSEGSGYGYTF.